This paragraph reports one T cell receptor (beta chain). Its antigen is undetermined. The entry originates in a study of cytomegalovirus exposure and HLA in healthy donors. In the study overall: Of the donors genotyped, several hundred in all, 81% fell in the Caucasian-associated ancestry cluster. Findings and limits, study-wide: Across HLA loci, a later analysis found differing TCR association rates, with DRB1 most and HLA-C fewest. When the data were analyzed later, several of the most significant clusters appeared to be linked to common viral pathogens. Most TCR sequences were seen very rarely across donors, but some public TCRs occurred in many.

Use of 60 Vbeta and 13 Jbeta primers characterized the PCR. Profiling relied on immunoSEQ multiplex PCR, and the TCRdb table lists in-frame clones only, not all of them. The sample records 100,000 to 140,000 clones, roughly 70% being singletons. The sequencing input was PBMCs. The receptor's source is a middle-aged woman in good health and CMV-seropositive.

This CDR3 reads CASTPGGNNSPLHF. DNA for the CDR3: TGTGCCAGCACCCCAGGGGGTAATAATTCACCCCTCCACTTT. The chain couples TRBV2 to TRBJ1-6; 7 nucleotides align to TRBD1. The V gene's germline CDR1 is SNHLY and CDR2 FYNNEI. Trimming removed 7 bases from V and 5 bases from J; junction bases left unmatched: 5. The CDR3 is 14 amino acids.